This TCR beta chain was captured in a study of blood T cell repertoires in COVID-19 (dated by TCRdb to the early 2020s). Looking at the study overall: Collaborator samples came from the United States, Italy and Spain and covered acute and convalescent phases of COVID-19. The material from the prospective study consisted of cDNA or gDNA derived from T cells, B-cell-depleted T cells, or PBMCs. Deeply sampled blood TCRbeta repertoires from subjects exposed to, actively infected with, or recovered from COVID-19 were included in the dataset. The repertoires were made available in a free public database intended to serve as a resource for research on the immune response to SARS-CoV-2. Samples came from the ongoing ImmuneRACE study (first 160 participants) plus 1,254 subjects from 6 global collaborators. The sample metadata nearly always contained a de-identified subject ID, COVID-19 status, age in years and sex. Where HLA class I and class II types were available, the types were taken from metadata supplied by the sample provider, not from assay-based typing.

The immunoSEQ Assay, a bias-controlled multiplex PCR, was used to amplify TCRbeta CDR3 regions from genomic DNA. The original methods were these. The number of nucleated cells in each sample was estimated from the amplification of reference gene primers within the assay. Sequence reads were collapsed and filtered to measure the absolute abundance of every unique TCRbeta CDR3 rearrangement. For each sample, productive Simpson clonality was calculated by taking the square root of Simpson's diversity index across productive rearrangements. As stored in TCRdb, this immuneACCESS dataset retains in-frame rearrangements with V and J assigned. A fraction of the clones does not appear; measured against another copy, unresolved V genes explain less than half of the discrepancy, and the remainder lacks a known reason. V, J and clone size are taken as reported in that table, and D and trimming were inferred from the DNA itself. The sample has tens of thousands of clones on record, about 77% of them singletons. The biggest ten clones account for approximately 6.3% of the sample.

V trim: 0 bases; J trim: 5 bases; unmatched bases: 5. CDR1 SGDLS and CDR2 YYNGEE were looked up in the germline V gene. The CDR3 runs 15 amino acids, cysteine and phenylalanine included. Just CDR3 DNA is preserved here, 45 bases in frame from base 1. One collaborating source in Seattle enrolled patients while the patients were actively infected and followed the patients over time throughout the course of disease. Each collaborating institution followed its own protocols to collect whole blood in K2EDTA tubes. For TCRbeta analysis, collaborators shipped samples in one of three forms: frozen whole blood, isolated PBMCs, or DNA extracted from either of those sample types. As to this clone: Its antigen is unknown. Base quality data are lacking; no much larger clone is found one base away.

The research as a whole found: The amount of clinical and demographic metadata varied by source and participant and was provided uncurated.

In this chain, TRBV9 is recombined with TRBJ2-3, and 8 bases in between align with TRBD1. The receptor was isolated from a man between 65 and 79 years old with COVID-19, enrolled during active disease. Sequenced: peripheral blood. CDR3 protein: CASSVVGQGRDTQYF. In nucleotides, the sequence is TGTGCCAGCAGCGTAGTCGGACAGGGCCGAGATACGCAGTATTTT.